This T cell receptor (beta chain) was captured by sequencing in a study of blood T cell repertoires in COVID-19. Study background: Some COVID-19 samples were acute and others convalescent; all came from the United States, Italy and Spain.

The protocol was immunoSEQ multiplex PCR, while the TCRdb copy is restricted to in-frame clones and leaves out a portion. The data hold 410,000 or so clones, with about 89% observed a single time. The germline CDR1 and CDR2 sequences are MDHEN and SYDVKM. CDR3 length: 19 residues. The V end lost 3 bases, the J end lost 12 bases, and 34 bases lay between the germline ends. V usage is TRBV28 and J usage is TRBJ2-3, with a weak D call TRBD2 (6 bases). The sequence was obtained from a woman aged 40 to 50 with COVID-19, enrolled during active disease. Sequenced material: peripheral blood. The DNA for the CDR3 is TGTGCCAGCAGTTTCCGAGTACGAGGGACTCGGACATTATGGGATGTTCAGTATTTT. It translates to CASSFRVRGTRTLWDVQYF.